This T cell receptor (beta chain) was obtained from a study of blood T cell repertoires in COVID-19. The wider study: The origin of the acute and convalescent COVID-19 samples was the United States, Italy and Spain. Sources were T cells, B-cell-depleted T cells, or PBMCs; the material itself was cDNA or gDNA.

The CDR3 is made up of 15 amino acids. The V segment lost 2 bases and the J segment 7 bases; nucleotides outside the gene matches: 11. Germline CDR1 reads SGDLS; CDR2 reads YYNGEE. Assay: immunoSEQ multiplex PCR; the TCRdb copy retains only in-frame clones and omits some. Of some 270,000 clones listed, around 89% are singletons. V gene TRBV9 combines with J gene TRBJ1-2; 7 bases line up with TRBD1. Material: peripheral blood. The receptor was derived from a man aged 25-45 years with acute or convalescent COVID-19. This chain's CDR3 is CASSVSGEGASGYTF. CDR3 coding DNA: TGTGCCAGCAGCGTTAGTGGTGAGGGGGCGAGTGGCTACACCTTC.